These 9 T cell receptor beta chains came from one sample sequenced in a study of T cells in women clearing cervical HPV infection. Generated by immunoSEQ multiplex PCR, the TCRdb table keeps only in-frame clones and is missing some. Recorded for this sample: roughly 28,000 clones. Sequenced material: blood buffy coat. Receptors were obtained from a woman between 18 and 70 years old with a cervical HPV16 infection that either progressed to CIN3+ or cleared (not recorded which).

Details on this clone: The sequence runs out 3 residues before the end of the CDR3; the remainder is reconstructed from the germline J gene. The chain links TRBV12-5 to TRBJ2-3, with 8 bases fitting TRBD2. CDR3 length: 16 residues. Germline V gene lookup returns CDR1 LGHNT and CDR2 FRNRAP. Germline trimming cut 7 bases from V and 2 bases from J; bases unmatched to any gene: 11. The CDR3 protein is CASAVSGMINTDTQYF. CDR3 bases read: TGTGCTAGTGCCGTTAGCGGGATGATCAACACAGATACG.

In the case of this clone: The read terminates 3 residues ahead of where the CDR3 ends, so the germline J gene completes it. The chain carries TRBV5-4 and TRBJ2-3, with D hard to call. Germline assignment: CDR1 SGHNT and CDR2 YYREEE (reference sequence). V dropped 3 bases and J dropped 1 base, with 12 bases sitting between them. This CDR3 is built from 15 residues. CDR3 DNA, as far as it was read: TGTGCCAGCAGCTCAGACTGGCAGCGCACAGATACG. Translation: CASSSDWQRTDT. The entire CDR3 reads CASSSDWQRTDTQYF.

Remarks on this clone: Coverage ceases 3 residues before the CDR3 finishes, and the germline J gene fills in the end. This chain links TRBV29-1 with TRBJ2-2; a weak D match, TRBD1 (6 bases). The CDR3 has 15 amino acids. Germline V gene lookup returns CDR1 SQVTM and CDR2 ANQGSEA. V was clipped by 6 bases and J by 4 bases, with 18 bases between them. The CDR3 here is CSVTPGTPFTGELFF. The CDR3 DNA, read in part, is TGCAGCGTGACCCCCGGGACACCCTTCACCGGGGAG.

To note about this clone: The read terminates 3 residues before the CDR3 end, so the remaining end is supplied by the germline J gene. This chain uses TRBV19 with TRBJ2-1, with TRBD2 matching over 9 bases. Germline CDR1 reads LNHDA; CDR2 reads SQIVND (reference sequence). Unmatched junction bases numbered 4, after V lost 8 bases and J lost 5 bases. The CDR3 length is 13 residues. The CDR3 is CASLAGGDNEQFF. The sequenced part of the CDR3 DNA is TGTGCCAGTTTGGCGGGGGGGGACAATGAG.

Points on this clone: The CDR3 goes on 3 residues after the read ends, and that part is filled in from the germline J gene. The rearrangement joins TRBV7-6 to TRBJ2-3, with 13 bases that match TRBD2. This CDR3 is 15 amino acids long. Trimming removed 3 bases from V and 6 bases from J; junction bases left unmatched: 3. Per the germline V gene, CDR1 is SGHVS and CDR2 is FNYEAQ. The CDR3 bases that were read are TGTGCCAGCAGCTTGACTAGCGGGGGGCATGATACG. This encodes CASSLTSGGHDT. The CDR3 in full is CASSLTSGGHDTQYF.

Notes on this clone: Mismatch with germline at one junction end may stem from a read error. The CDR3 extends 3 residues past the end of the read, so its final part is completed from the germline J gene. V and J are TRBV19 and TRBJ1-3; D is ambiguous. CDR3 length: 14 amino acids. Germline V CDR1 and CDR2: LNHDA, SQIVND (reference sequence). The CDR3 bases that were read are TGTGCCAGTAGGATAGGGCACTCTGGAAACACC. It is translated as CASRIGHSGNT. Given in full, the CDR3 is CASRIGHSGNTIYF.

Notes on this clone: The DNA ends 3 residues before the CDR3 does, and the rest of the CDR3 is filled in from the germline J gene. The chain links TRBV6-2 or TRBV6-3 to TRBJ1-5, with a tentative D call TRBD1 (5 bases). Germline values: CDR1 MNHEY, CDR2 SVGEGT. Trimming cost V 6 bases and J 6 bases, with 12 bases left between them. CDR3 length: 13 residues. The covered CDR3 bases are TGTGCCAGCAGCCAAGGGGTGAGTCAGCCC. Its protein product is CASSQGVSQP. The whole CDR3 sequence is CASSQGVSQPQHF.

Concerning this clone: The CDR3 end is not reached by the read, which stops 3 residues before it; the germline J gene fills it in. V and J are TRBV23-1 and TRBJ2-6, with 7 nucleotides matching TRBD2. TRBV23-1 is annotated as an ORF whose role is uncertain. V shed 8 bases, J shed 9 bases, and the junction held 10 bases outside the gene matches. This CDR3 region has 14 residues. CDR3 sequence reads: CASGGEREVNVLTF. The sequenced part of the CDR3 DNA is TGCGCCAGCGGGGGGGAAAGGGAGGTCAACGTC.

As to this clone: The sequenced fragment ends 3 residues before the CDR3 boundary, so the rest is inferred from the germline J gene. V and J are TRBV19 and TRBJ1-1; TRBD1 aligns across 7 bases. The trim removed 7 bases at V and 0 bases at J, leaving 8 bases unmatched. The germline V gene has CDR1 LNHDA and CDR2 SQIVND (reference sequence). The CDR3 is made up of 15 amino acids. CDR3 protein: CASTRTGVMNTEAFF. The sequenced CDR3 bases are TGTGCCAGTACTCGGACAGGCGTCATGAACACTGAA. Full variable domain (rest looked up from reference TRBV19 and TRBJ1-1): DGGITQSPKYLFRKEGQNVTLSCEQNLNHDAMYWYRQDPGQGLRLIYYSQIVNDFQKGDIAEGYSVSREKKESFPLTVTSAQKNPTAFYLCASTRTGVMNTEAFFGQGTRLTVV.